This T cell receptor (beta chain) was recorded in a study of T-cell memory formation after mild COVID-19. Constant-segment primers served in 5'RACE that generated TCR alpha and TCR beta cDNA libraries bearing sample barcodes and UMIs. MiXCR, run by TCRdb on the 5' RACE reads, gives a single entry per CDR3 protein. Seen here are more than 300,000 distinct CDR3 sequences, 14% observed once, and the top ten hold around a fifth. Notes on the study in general: Largely, contracting CD4+ clones fell within CM and EM, and contracting CD8+ clones within EMRA. Later expanders leaned toward CD4+, whereas clones contracting from day 15 to 85 were balanced CD4/CD8. The authors left the SARS-CoV-2 specificity of second-wave clones peaking on day 37 unconfirmed.

Between the trimmed V and J ends, which lost 1 base and 8 bases, there was a span of 9 bases. Germline V gene sequence: CDR1 SGHVS, CDR2 FQNEAQ. The CDR3 loop spans 13 amino acids. The sample holds a few counts of this clonotype. No antigen is known for it. The specimen was PBMCs or a T cell subset sorted from them (not recorded which). This receptor was obtained from a man in his late teens or twenties who had mild COVID-19 (a few samples of this study predate the infection). Cell type and time point are not known. The J gene is TRBJ2-1, the V gene TRBV7-8, with TRBD2 as a possible D gene (6 bases). As DNA, the CDR3 is TGTGCCAGCAGCTTAGGCAGGGAGGATGAGCAGTTCTTC. Translation gives CASSLGREDEQFF.